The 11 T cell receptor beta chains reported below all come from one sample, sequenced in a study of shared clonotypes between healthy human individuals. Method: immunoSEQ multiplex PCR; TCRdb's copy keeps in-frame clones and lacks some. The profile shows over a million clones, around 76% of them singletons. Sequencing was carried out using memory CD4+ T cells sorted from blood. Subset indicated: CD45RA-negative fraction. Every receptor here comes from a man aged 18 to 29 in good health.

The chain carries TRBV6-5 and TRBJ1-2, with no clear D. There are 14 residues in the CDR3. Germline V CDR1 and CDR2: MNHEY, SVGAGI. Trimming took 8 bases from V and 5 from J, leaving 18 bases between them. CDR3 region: CASSNTGVGYGYTF. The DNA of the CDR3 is TGTGCCAGCTCCAACACTGGGGTTGGGTATGGCTACACCTTC.

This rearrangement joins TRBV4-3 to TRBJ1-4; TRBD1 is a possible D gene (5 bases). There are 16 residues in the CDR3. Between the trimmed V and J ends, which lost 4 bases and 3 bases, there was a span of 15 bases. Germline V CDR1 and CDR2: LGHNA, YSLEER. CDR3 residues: CASSRRGLRANEKLFF. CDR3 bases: TGCGCCAGCAGCCGAAGGGGCCTGAGGGCTAATGAAAAACTGTTTTTT.

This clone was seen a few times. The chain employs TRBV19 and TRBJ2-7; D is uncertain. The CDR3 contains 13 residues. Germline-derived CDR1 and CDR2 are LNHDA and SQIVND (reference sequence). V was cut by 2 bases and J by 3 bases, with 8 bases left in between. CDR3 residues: CASSIKPNYEQYF. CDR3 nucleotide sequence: TGTGCCAGTAGTATAAAACCCAACTACGAGCAGTACTTC.

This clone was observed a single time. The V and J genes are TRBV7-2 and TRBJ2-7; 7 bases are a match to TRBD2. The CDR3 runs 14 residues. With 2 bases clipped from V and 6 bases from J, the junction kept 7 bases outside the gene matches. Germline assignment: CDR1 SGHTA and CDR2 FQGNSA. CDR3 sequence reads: CASSLLGSGGEQYF. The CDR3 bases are TGTGCCAGCAGCTTACTGGGGTCGGGAGGCGAGCAGTACTTC. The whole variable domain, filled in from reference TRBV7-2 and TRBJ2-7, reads GAGVSQSPSNKVTEKGKDVELRCDPISGHTALYWYRQSLGQGLEFLIYFQGNSAPDKSGLPSDRFSAERTGGSVSTLTIQRTQQEDSAVYLCASSLLGSGGEQYFGPGTRLTVT.

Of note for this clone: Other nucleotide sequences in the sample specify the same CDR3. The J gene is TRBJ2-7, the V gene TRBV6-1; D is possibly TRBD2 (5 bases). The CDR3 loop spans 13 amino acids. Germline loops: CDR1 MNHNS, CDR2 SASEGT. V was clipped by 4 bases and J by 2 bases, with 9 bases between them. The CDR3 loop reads CASSGGLAYEQYF. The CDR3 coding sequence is TGTGCCAGCAGTGGAGGGCTTGCCTACGAGCAGTACTTC.

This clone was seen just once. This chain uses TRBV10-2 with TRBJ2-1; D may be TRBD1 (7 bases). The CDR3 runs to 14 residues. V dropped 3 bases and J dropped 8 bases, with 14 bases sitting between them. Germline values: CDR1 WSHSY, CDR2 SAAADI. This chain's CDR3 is CASSDSAGGHEQFF. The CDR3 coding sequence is TGCGCCAGCAGTGATTCTGCAGGGGGGCATGAGCAGTTCTTC.

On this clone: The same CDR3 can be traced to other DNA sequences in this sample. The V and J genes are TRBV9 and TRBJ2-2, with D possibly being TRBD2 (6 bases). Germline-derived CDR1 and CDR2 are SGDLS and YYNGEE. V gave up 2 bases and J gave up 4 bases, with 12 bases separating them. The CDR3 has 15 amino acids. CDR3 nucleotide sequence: TGTGCCAGCAGCGTTACATCCGGGAGCACCGGGGAGCTGTTTTTT. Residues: CASSVTSGSTGELFF.

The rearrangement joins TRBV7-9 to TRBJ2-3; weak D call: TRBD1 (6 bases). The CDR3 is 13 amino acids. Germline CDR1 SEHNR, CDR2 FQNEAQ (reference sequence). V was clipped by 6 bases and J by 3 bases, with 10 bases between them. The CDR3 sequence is CASRPTGTDTQYF. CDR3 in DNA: TGTGCCAGCAGGCCTACAGGGACAGATACGCAGTATTTT. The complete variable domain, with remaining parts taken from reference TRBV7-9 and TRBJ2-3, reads DTGVSQNPRHKITKRGQNVTFRCDPISEHNRLYWYRQTLGQGPEFLTYFQNEAQLEKSRLLSDRFSAERPKGSFSTLEIQRTEQGDSAMYLCASRPTGTDTQYFGPGTRLTVL.

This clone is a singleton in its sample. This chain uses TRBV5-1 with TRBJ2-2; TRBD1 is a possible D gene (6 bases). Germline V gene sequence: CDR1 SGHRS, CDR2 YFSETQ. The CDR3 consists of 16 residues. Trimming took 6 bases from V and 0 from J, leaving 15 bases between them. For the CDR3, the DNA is TGCGCCAGCACCCTGAGGACAGCCGCGAACACCGGGGAGCTGTTTTTT. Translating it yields CASTLRTAANTGELFF.

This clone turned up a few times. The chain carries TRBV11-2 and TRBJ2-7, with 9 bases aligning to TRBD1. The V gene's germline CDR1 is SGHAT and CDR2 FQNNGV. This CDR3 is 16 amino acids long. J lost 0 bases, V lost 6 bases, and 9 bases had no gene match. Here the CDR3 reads CASSEPGQGYSYEQYF. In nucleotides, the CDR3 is TGTGCCAGCAGTGAACCGGGACAGGGATACTCCTACGAGCAGTACTTC. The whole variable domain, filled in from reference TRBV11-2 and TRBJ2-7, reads EAGVAQSPRYKIIEKRQSVAFWCNPISGHATLYWYQQILGQGPKLLIQFQNNGVVDDSQLPKDRFSAERLKGVDSTLKIQPAKLEDSAVYLCASSEPGQGYSYEQYFGPGTRLTVT.

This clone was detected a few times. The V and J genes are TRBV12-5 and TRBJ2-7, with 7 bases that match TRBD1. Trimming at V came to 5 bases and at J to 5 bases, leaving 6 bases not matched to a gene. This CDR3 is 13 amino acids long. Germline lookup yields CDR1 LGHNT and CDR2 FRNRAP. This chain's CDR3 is CASGPPGGNEQYF. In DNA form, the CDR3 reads TGTGCTAGTGGTCCCCCAGGGGGAAACGAGCAGTACTTC. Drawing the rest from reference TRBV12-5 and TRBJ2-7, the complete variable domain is DARVTQTPRHKVTEMGQEVTMRCQPILGHNTVFWYRQTMMQGLELLAYFRNRAPLDDSGMPKDRFSAEMPDATLATLKIQPSEPRDSAVYFCASGPPGGNEQYFGPGTRLTVT.